These T cell receptor beta chains were read from a single sample in a study of cytomegalovirus exposure and HLA in healthy donors. The table came from immunoSEQ multiplex PCR; TCRdb's copy has only in-frame clones and leaves some out. The data hold 85,000 to 100,000 clones, with around 64% observed a single time. Sequencing was carried out using PBMCs. These receptors came from a man in his 60s in good health and CMV-seronegative. Each CDR3 is given with its conserved first and last residue. The order of the fields is V gene, clone size, J gene, CDR3 protein. Size is stated for part of the rows, as once, few or many counts, or as a class when the clone is expanded.

TRBV5-5	few	TRBJ1-1	CASSGPGVGNTEAFF
TRBV11-2	-	TRBJ2-6	CASSPGGAGANVLTF
TRBV28	-	TRBJ2-6	CASTGQGFSGANVLTF
TRBV5-1	-	TRBJ2-3	CASSHTGRVSTDTQYF
TRBV5-1	-	TRBJ2-7	CASSLSISAREQYF
TRBV15	-	TRBJ1-5	CATSRNENSNQPQHF
TRBV14	few	TRBJ2-7	CASSPRGTNTYEQYF
TRBV9	-	TRBJ2-1	CASTGQGSKSYNEQFF
TRBV6-4	-	TRBJ1-2	CASSDSEGGGAGYTF
TRBV5-1	-	TRBJ2-5	CASSFGGGWMETQYF
TRBV18	-	TRBJ1-5	CASSADRGLASNQPQHF
TRBV7-9	few	TRBJ1-4	CASSLLSTSGGKLFF
TRBV11-2	few	TRBJ1-1	CASSATLTGNTEAFF
TRBV23-1	-	TRBJ1-5	CASSQFKPTGGPNQPQHF
TRBV21-1	few	TRBJ2-7	CASSIQQVGTGGHPSYEQYF
TRBV28	-	TRBJ1-6	CASSIPGQGLFYNSPLHF
TRBV18	-	-	CASTPGLAGLSSYEQYF